This T cell receptor beta chain emerged from a study of cytomegalovirus exposure and HLA in healthy donors. Study-level findings and limits: In a later analysis, compared with equally common non-associated chains, HLA-associated beta chains were more expanded. A highly shared variant cluster was judged a likely technical artifact. Further analysis was carried out later, and it showed several of the most significant clusters appearing linked to common viral pathogens.

Regarding this clone: Its antigen is not identified.

The CDR3 consists of 15 residues. Germline V gives CDR1 SGHRS, CDR2 YFSETQ. With 0 bases removed from V and 0 bases from J, the gap between germline ends came to 10 bases. Amplification used 60 Vbeta primers and 13 Jbeta primers. The data were produced by immunoSEQ multiplex PCR, yet TCRdb's version contains in-frame clones alone and is incomplete. The table has 100,000 or so clones, around 75% seen once. The chain combines TRBV5-1 with TRBJ2-7, with D perhaps matching TRBD2 (5 bases). The receptor was derived from a man aged 30 to 45 in good health and CMV-seropositive. The sequenced sample was PBMCs. CDR3 DNA sequence: TGCGCCAGCAGCTTGGCCGGAGGCAGCTCCTACGAGCAGTACTTC. Protein product: CASSLAGGSSYEQYF.